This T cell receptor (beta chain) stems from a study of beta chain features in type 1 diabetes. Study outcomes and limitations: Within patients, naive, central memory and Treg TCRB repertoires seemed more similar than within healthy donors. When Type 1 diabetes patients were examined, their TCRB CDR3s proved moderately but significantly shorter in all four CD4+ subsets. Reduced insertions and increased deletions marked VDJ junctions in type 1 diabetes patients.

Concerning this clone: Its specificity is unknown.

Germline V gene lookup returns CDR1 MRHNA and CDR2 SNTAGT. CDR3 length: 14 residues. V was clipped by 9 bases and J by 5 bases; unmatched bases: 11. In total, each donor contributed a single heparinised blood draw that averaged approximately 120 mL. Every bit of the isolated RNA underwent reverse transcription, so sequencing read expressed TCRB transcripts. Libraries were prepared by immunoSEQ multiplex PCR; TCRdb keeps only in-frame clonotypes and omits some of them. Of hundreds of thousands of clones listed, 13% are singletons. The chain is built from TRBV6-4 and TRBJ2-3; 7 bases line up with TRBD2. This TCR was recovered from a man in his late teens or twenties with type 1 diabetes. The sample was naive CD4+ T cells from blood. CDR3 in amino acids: CARTERGDEDTQYF. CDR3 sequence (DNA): TGTGCCAGAACCGAGCGGGGAGATGAAGATACGCAGTATTTT.